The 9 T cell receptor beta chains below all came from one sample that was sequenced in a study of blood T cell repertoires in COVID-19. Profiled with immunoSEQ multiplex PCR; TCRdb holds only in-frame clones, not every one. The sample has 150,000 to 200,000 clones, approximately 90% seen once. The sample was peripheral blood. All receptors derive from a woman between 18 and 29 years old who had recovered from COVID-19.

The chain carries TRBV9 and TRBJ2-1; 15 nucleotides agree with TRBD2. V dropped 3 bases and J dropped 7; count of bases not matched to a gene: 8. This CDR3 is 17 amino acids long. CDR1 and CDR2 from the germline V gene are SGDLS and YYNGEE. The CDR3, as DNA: TGTGCCAGCAGCGGTTTTTCAGGGACTAGCGGGAGGAATGAGCAGTTCTTC. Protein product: CASSGFSGTSGRNEQFF. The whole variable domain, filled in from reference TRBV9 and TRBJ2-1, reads DSGVTQTPKHLITATGQRVTLRCSPRSGDLSVYWYQQSLDQGLQFLIQYYNGEERAKGNILERFSAQQFPDLHSELNLSSLELGDSALYFCASSGFSGTSGRNEQFFGPGTRLTVL.

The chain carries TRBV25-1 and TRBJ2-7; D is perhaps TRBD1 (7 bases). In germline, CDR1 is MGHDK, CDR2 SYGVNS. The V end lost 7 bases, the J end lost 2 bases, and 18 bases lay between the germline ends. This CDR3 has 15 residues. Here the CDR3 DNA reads TGTGCCAGCATGCCAGGGGGGAATTTACCCTACGAGCAGTACTTC. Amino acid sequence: CASMPGGNLPYEQYF.

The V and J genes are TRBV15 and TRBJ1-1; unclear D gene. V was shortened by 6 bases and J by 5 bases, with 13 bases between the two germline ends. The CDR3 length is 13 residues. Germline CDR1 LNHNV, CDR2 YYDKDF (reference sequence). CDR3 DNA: TGTGCCACCAGTACCGCCCGGTGGACTGAAGCTTTCTTT. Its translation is CATSTARWTEAFF.

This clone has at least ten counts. The CDR3 coding sequence is TGTGCCAGCAGTTCCGGGGTCTCCTCCTACGAGCAGTACGTC. It is translated as CASSSGVSSYEQYV. This chain links TRBV27 with TRBJ2-7; TRBD2 is a possible D gene (5 bases). V shed 4 bases and J shed 0 bases, with 10 bases lying between them. CDR3 length: 14 amino acids. Germline V lookup: CDR1 MNHEY, CDR2 SMNVEV (reference sequence).

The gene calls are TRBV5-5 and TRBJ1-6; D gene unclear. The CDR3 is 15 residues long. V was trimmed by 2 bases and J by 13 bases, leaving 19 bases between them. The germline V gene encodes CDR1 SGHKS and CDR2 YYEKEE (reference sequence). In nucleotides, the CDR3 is TGTGCCAGCAGCTTAGCGGACCTTTACCCTGACCCCCTCCACTTT. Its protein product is CASSLADLYPDPLHF.

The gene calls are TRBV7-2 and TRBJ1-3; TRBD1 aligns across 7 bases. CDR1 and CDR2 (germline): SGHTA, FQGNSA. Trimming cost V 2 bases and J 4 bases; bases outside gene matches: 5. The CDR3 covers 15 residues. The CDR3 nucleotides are TGTGCCAGCAGCTTAACAGGGGTGGGGGGAAACACCATATATTTT. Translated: CASSLTGVGGNTIYF.

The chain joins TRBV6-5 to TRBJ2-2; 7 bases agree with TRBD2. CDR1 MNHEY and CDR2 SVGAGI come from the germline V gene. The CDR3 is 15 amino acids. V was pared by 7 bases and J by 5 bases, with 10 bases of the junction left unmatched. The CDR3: CASTFRGSGTGELFF. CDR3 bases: TGTGCCAGCACCTTTCGCGGGAGTGGGACCGGGGAGCTGTTTTTT.

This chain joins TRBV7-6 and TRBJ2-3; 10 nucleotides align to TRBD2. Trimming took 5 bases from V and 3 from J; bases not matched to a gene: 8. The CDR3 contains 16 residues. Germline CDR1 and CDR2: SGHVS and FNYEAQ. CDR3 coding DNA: TGTGCCAGCAGCAGAACTAGCGGGGTGGGGACAGATACGCAGTATTTT. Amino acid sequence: CASSRTSGVGTDTQYF.

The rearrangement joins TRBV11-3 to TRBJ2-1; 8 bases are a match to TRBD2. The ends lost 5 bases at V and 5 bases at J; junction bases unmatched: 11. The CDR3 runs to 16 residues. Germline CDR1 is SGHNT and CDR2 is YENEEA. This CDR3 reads CASSHRGSSGNNEQFF. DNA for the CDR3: TGTGCCAGCAGCCATCGGGGTAGTAGCGGGAACAATGAGCAGTTCTTC. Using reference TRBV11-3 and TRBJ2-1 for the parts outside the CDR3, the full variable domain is EAGVVQSPRYKIIEKKQPVAFWCNPISGHNTLYWYLQNLGQGPELLIRYENEEAVDDSQLPKDRFSAERLKGVDSTLKIQPAELGDSAVYLCASSHRGSSGNNEQFFGPGTRLTVL.